Given below is one TCR beta chain in context. What it binds is not known. The sample is drawn from a study of cytomegalovirus exposure and HLA in healthy donors. Study-level information: Earlier findings included approximately 120 million unique TCR beta sequences obtained from 170 million or so T cells. Study-level findings and limits: Many donors carried some public TCRs, although rarity characterized most TCR sequences. The analysis excluded some indistinguishable V segments, including TRBV6-2 and TRBV6-3. The authors enumerated some 170 TCR beta chains as linked to cytomegalovirus.

The CDR3 runs 12 residues. CDR1 and CDR2 from the germline V gene are MGHDK and SYGVNS. Losses at the gene ends were 7 bases for V and 6 bases for J; bases not matched to a gene: 6. Use of 60 Vbeta and 13 Jbeta primers characterized the PCR. Libraries were prepared by immunoSEQ multiplex PCR; TCRdb keeps only in-frame clonotypes and omits some of them. The sample shows about 130,000 clones, around 78% of them seen only once. The chain has TRBV25-1 and TRBJ2-7; 7 bases map to TRBD1. The TCR sequence derives from a man aged 35 to 55 in good health and CMV-seronegative. The sample taken for sequencing was PBMCs. The CDR3 loop reads CASTSTGVEQYF. The CDR3 DNA is TGTGCCAGCACCAGTACAGGGGTCGAGCAGTACTTC.